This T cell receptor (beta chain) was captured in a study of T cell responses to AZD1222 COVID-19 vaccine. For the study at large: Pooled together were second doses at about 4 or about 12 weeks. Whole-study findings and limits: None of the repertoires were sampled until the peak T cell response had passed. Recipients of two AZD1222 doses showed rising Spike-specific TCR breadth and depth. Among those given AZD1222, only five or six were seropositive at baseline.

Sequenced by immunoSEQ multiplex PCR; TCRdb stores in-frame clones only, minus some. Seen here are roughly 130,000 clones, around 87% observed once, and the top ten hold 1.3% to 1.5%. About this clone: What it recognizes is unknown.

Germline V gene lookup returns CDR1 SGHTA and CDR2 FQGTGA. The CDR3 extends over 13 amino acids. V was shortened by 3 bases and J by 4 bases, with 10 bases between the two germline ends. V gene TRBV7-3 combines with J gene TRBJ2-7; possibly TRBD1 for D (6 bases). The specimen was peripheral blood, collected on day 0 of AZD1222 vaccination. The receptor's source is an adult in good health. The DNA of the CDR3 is TGTGCCAGCAGCTTCGACAGGCAATACGAGCAGTACTTC. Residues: CASSFDRQYEQYF.